This TCR beta chain emerged from a study of technical replicates of blood from a handful of donors. Generated by immunoSEQ multiplex PCR, the TCRdb table keeps only in-frame clones and is missing some. The sample carries about 91,000 clones, roughly 92% recorded once. Germline CDR1 and CDR2: MNHEY and SVGAGI. CDR3 length: 15 amino acids. V shed 6 bases, J shed 3 bases, and the junction held 8 bases outside the gene matches. The TCR was taken from a human donor in good health. V and J are TRBV6-5 and TRBJ1-3, with TRBD1 identical over 7 bases. Sequencing was carried out using T cells isolated from PBMCs. CDR3 sequence: CASRRQGDFGNTIYF. Written as DNA, the CDR3 is TGTGCCAGCAGGAGACAGGGTGACTTTGGAAACACCATATATTTT.